This T cell receptor beta chain was obtained from a study of blood T cell repertoires in COVID-19. Data came from immunoSEQ multiplex PCR; TCRdb stores just in-frame clones and leaves some out. This table has 54,000 or so clones, about 82% appearing once. V dropped 1 base and J dropped 10; count of bases not matched to a gene: 8. The CDR3 extends over 15 amino acids. In germline, CDR1 is SGHAT, CDR2 FQNNGV. J is TRBJ1-4 and V is TRBV11-2; 8 nucleotides line up with TRBD1. The sequenced sample consisted of peripheral blood. The sequence was obtained from an elderly woman with acute or convalescent COVID-19. The CDR3 sequence: CASSLATGDLGKLFF. CDR3 nucleotides: TGTGCCAGCAGCTTAGCGACAGGGGATCTCGGAAAACTGTTTTTT.